This TCR beta chain was sequenced in a study of CXCR3-negative and CXCR3-positive naive CD8 T cells. All TRB cDNA libraries came from 5' RACE performed with UMI labels. From the 5' RACE reads, TCRdb lists one entry per CDR3 protein and no DNA. Its clone listing holds 5,000 to 6,500 distinct CDR3 sequences. This clonotype registers medium-sized by frequency. Germline V gene lookup returns CDR1 MNHEY and CDR2 SMNVEV (reference sequence). The CDR3 extends over 15 amino acids. This chain connects TRBV27 to TRBJ1-2. Sequencing was carried out using naive CXCR3- CD8+ T cells from blood. Subset of the sample: CD45RO-CCR7+CD27+CD95- naive CD8+ T cells lacking CXCR3 (TNR3-). The sequence derives from a human donor in good health. Some clones in this sample may be carry-over from other donors' samples. CDR3 loop: CASSLSYNFNYGYTF.